Below, 5 T cell receptor beta chains from the same sample are listed, as sequenced in a study of spatial heterogeneity in lung cancer. Time point here: sample taken at primary tumor resection. Frozen PBMC, nontumor lung or tumor provided whole RNA, which was sequenced unsorted. TCRdb reprocessed the 5' RACE reads with MiXCR, giving one entry per CDR3 protein. This table holds over 10,000 distinct CDR3 sequences, about 15% found once. The source material was PBMCs, sampled at surgery. Receptors were obtained from a male donor with early-stage non-small cell lung cancer.

The chain links TRBV7-2 to TRBJ2-4, with 9 bases matching TRBD1. Germline loops: CDR1 SGHTA, CDR2 FQGNSA. With V trimmed by 1 base and J by 6 bases, 7 bases remained unmatched. The CDR3 spans 16 residues. The CDR3 loop reads CASSLDQGTGRNIQYF. CDR3 bases: TGTGCCAGCAGCTTAGATCAAGGGACAGGGAGAAACATTCAGTACTTC. Filled out from reference TRBV7-2 and TRBJ2-4, the complete variable domain reads GAGVSQSPSNKVTEKGKDVELRCDPISGHTALYWYRQSLGQGLEFLIYFQGNSAPDKSGLPSDRFSAERTGGSVSTLTIQRTQQEDSAVYLCASSLDQGTGRNIQYFGAGTRLSVL.

This clonotype was observed a handful of times. CDR3: CASSQGQRGGLNEQFF. As DNA, the CDR3 is TGCGCCAGCAGCCAAGGACAGCGGGGGGGCCTCAATGAGCAGTTCTTC. The J gene is TRBJ2-1, the V gene TRBV4-1, with 10 positions matching TRBD2. The CDR3 contains 16 residues. Germline CDR1 MGHRA, CDR2 YSYEKL. Trimming took 1 base from V and 6 from J; bases not matched to a gene: 6.

The gene calls are TRBV7-2 and TRBJ1-5; tentative D call: TRBD1 (5 bases). From germline, CDR1 is SGHTA and CDR2 FQGNSA. This CDR3 spans 16 amino acids. Trimming pared 7 bases from V and 6 bases from J, leaving 22 bases between. The CDR3 sequence is CASTPGGDPSGQPQHF. CDR3 nucleotides: TGTGCCAGCACTCCCGGTGGGGACCCCAGCGGTCAGCCCCAGCATTTT.

This clonotype was observed a handful of times. The chain employs TRBV20-1 and TRBJ2-1; no clear D gene. The germline gives CDR1 DFQATT, CDR2 SNEGSKA (reference sequence). The CDR3 consists of 12 residues. V was pared by 5 bases and J by 14 bases, with 19 bases between. CDR3 protein: CSAVPPGFKEFF. DNA of the CDR3: TGCAGTGCTGTACCTCCCGGGTTCAAGGAGTTCTTC.

This clonotype was seen repeatedly, ten times or more. The gene calls are TRBV6-6 and TRBJ1-1; 12 bases are a match to TRBD1. CDR3 length: 14 amino acids. V lost 9 bases and J lost 1; bases outside the gene matches: 3. Germline CDR1 and CDR2: MNHNY and SVGAGI (reference sequence). The CDR3 sequence: CASGDRGQNTEAFF. CDR3 DNA sequence: TGTGCCAGTGGGGACAGGGGGCAGAACACTGAAGCTTTCTTT.